The rows below give T cell receptor beta chains drawn from one sample of a study of PD-1 blockade in mismatch repair-deficient tumors. Sequenced by immunoSEQ multiplex PCR; TCRdb stores in-frame clones only, minus some. The sample yields some 16,000 clones, about 80% seen once. The sample in question was PBMCs, obtained 4 weeks after starting pembrolizumab. These receptors were obtained from an adult with mismatch repair-deficient cancer. CDR3s include the opening cysteine and the closing phenylalanine or tryptophan. D genes are given only for firm matches.

j_gene,v_gene,d_gene,CDR3nt,CDR3aa
TRBJ2-1,TRBV5-4,NA,TGTGCCAGCAGTTCTGACTGGGAGAGGAACAATGAGCAGTTCTTC,CASSSDWERNNEQFF
TRBJ2-7,TRBV7-9,NA,TGTGCCAGCAGCCGCCTCCCGGGAGACTTTAAGTACGAGCAGTACTTC,CASSRLPGDFKYEQYF
TRBJ2-2,TRBV29-1,TRBD1,TGCAGCGTTGACCTGACAGGGGACACCGGGGAGCTGTTTTTT,CSVDLTGDTGELFF
TRBJ2-1,TRBV9,TRBD2,TGTGCCAGCAGCGTAGTAGCGGGAGGAACCTACAATGAGCAGTTCTTC,CASSVVAGGTYNEQFF
TRBJ1-5,TRBV28,TRBD1,TGTGCCAGCAGGACAGGGAATCAGCCCCAGCATTTT,CASRTGNQPQHF
TRBJ2-7,TRBV12-5,TRBD1,TGTGCTAGTGGTAAGGGACAGACATACGAGCAGTACTTC,CASGKGQTYEQYF
TRBJ2-3,TRBV6-4,TRBD2,TGTGCCAGCAGTGTTAATAGCGGGAGCACAGATACGCAGTATTTT,CASSVNSGSTDTQYF
TRBJ2-7,TRBV11-2,TRBD2,TGTGCCAGCAGCTGGCTAGCGGGAGACTCCTACGAGCAGTACTTC,CASSWLAGDSYEQYF
TRBJ2-1,TRBV28,TRBD2,TGTGCCAGCAGTTTCGGGACTAGCGGGAAGAATGAGCAGTTCTTC,CASSFGTSGKNEQFF
TRBJ2-2,TRBV27,TRBD2,TGTGCCAGCAGGCTAAGAAATGTAGCGGGCCTGAACACCGGGGAGCTGTTTTTT,CASRLRNVAGLNTGELFF
TRBJ2-3,TRBV11-3,TRBD2,TGTGCCAGCAGCACCGGACTAGCGTCTAGCACAGATACGCAGTATTTT,CASSTGLASSTDTQYF